Described below is a single T cell receptor (beta chain) sequence and its context. The germline V gene encodes CDR1 SGHTA and CDR2 FQGNSA. The CDR3 totals 16 residues. V shed 1 base and J 0 bases; nucleotides not matched to a gene: 3. The data stem from a study of blood T cell repertoires in COVID-19. Across the whole study: There were acute and convalescent COVID-19 samples, and they came from the United States, Italy and Spain. T cells, B-cell-depleted T cells, or PBMCs supplied cDNA or gDNA.

Sequencing was performed with immunoSEQ multiplex PCR; in TCRdb, only in-frame clones are kept and a portion is missing. The table has under 300,000 clones, around four fifths seen once. This TCR was recovered from a woman aged 45-65 years who had recovered from COVID-19. The material sequenced was peripheral blood. The gene calls are TRBV7-2 and TRBJ2-3; 8 positions agree with TRBD2. This CDR3 reads CASSLVPSGSTDTQYF. The CDR3 DNA is TGTGCCAGCAGCTTAGTTCCTAGCGGGAGCACAGATACGCAGTATTTT.